Following are 17 T cell receptor beta chains from one sample sequenced in a study of blood T cell repertoires in COVID-19. TCRdb's table, derived via immunoSEQ multiplex PCR, lists solely in-frame clones and lacks some. The data show over 95,000 clones, with around 84% seen just once and 3% to 3.5% held by the top ten. Sequenced input: peripheral blood. The origin of the receptors is a man aged 35-49 years with acute or convalescent COVID-19.

This clone was found a few times. CDR3 sequence (DNA): TGTGCCAGCAGACGGGGGGATGAAAAACTGTTTTTT. Encoded protein: CASRRGDEKLFF. V and J are TRBV6-5 and TRBJ1-4, with a tentative D call TRBD1 (5 bases). Germline V lookup: CDR1 MNHEY, CDR2 SVGAGI. This CDR3 region has 12 residues. V was shortened by 6 bases and J by 6 bases, with 8 bases between the two germline ends.

This chain links TRBV27 with TRBJ2-2; no clear D. Trimming took off 0 bases at V and 5 bases at J, with 7 bases between the two ends. CDR3 length: 14 residues. Germline V CDR1 and CDR2: MNHEY, SMNVEV (reference sequence). CDR3 sequence reads: CASSLSQITGELFF. CDR3 DNA: TGTGCCAGCAGTTTATCGCAGATAACCGGGGAGCTGTTTTTT.

The chain joins TRBV18 to TRBJ2-1; 11 nucleotides align to TRBD2. CDR1 and CDR2 (germline): KGHSH, LQKENI. The CDR3 is 18 residues long. V gave up 1 base and J gave up 2 bases; unmatched junction bases: 7. The CDR3 DNA reads TGTGCCAGCTCACCACGGCTAGCGGGGGGCCTCACCTACAATGAGCAGTTCTTC. It specifies CASSPRLAGGLTYNEQFF.

J is TRBJ1-2 and V is TRBV19, with D uncertain. CDR3 length: 13 residues. V lost 4 bases and J lost 8, with 14 bases in between. Germline V gene sequence: CDR1 LNHDA, CDR2 SQIVND (reference sequence). The CDR3 DNA is TGTGCCAGTAGTACCCGAACCCGAGGAGGCTACACCTTC. It specifies CASSTRTRGGYTF.

V gene TRBV7-3 combines with J gene TRBJ2-2; 11 bases fit TRBD1. The germline V gene has CDR1 SGHTA and CDR2 FQGTGA. The CDR3 length is 15 residues. Trimming removed 5 bases from V and 5 bases from J; junction bases left unmatched: 4. The CDR3 DNA reads TGTGCCAGCAGCGCAGGGACAGGGGGAACCGGGGAGCTGTTTTTT. Amino acids: CASSAGTGGTGELFF.

As concerns this clone: One junction end disagrees with the germline gene, perhaps due to a read error. J is TRBJ1-1 and V is TRBV23-1; 8 nucleotides agree with TRBD1. TRBV23-1 is known as an ORF, though its function is uncertain. The CDR3 sequence is 20 residues long. The CDR3 region has the DNA TGCGCCAGCAGTCAATCCCCTAGACAGGGGAAAGTTTTCAAGAACGCTGAAGCTTTCTTT. The encoded protein is CASSQSPRQGKVFKNAEAFF.

The chain links TRBV6-5 to TRBJ1-1; D gene unclear. Trimming stripped 8 bases from V and 2 bases from J, with 6 bases between. Germline V gives CDR1 MNHEY, CDR2 SVGAGI. The CDR3 extends over 11 amino acids. As DNA, the CDR3 is TGTGCCAGCGCGAGTAACACTGAAGCTTTCTTT. Encoded protein: CASASNTEAFF.

This clone was seen at least ten times. V and J are TRBV4-1 and TRBJ1-2, with 12 bases that match TRBD1. The CDR3 contains 18 residues. With V trimmed by 0 bases and J by 4 bases, 9 bases remained unmatched. CDR1 and CDR2 from the germline V gene are MGHRA and YSYEKL. The CDR3 region is CASSQEAWGTGGSYGYTF. CDR3 in DNA: TGCGCCAGCAGCCAAGAGGCCTGGGGGACAGGGGGCAGCTATGGCTACACCTTC.

The rearrangement links TRBV5-8 to TRBJ1-1; D is undetermined. The V end was cut by 7 bases, the J end by 3 bases, with 16 bases between. Germline loops: CDR1 SGHTS, CDR2 YDEGEE. CDR3 length: 14 residues. CDR3 sequence reads: CASPEISRDTEAFF. In DNA, the CDR3 is TGTGCCAGCCCTGAAATCTCCCGGGACACTGAAGCTTTCTTT. The full variable domain, its missing parts supplied by reference TRBV5-8 and TRBJ1-1, is EAGVTQSPTHLIKTRGQQATLRCSPISGHTSVYWYQQALGLGLQFLLWYDEGEERNRGNFPPRFSGRQFPNYSSELNVNALELEDSALYLCASPEISRDTEAFFGQGTRLTVV.

The chain links TRBV12-3 or TRBV12-4 to TRBJ1-2; maybe TRBD1 (5 bases). The ends were cut back, 1 base at V and 4 bases at J, with 7 bases in the middle. This CDR3 comprises 13 residues. The CDR3 DNA follows: TGTGCCAGCAGTTTAGTGGGGGGCTATGGCTACACCTTC. This translates into CASSLVGGYGYTF.

This clone was seen a few times. V gene TRBV19 combines with J gene TRBJ1-6; 7 bases are shared with TRBD1. The CDR3 totals 16 residues. From germline, CDR1 is LNHDA and CDR2 SQIVND (reference sequence). V lost 2 bases to trimming and J lost 7 bases; unmatched junction nucleotides: 8. CDR3 coding DNA: TGTGCCAGTAGTATACGGCAGGGGGGATCAAATTCACCCCTCCACTTT. Its translation is CASSIRQGGSNSPLHF.

DNA of the CDR3: TGTGCCAGCAGTGGTAGGGACAGGGGGTACAATGAGCAGTTCTTC. Residues: CASSGRDRGYNEQFF. The rearrangement joins TRBV2 to TRBJ2-1; 11 bases fit TRBD1. Germline lookup yields CDR1 SNHLY and CDR2 FYNNEI. This CDR3 region has 15 residues. Trimming cost V 4 bases and J 4 bases; bases outside gene matches: 3.

This clone has just a few counts. The gene calls are TRBV5-4 and TRBJ2-7, with D possibly matching TRBD1 (6 bases). The CDR3 totals 13 residues. Germline CDR1 reads SGHNT; CDR2 reads YYREEE (reference sequence). V shed 0 bases and J shed 3 bases, with 7 bases lying between them. Here the CDR3 reads CASSLEQGYEQYF. As DNA, the CDR3 is TGTGCCAGCAGCTTGGAACAGGGCTACGAGCAGTACTTC.

The rearrangement joins TRBV6-1 to TRBJ2-5; D is unresolved. V lost 3 bases and J lost 4, with 9 bases in between. Germline V gene lookup returns CDR1 MNHNS and CDR2 SASEGT. The CDR3 contains 13 residues. The CDR3: CASSEVPGETQYF. The CDR3 bases are TGTGCCAGCAGTGAGGTACCGGGAGAGACCCAGTACTTC.

This clone has only one observation. The chain uses TRBV18 and TRBJ2-7, with 14 bases identical to TRBD2. This CDR3 spans 17 amino acids. V was clipped by 3 bases and J by 3 bases; unmatched bases: 7. The germline V gene encodes CDR1 KGHSH and CDR2 LQKENI. The CDR3 DNA follows: TGTGCCAGCTCACCCCCAGGACTAGCGGGGGGAAACTACGAGCAGTACTTC. Its translation is CASSPPGLAGGNYEQYF.

The chain links TRBV19 to TRBJ1-4; D is ambiguous. V was clipped by 8 bases and J by 5 bases, with 12 bases between them. The germline gives CDR1 LNHDA, CDR2 SQIVND (reference sequence). The CDR3 runs 13 residues. The CDR3 sequence is CASRGWPNEKLFF. The CDR3 DNA reads TGTGCCAGTCGAGGGTGGCCGAATGAAAAACTGTTTTTT.

The chain joins TRBV6-5 to TRBJ1-3; D remains ambiguous. Germline CDR1 reads MNHEY; CDR2 reads SVGAGI. The CDR3 has 15 residues. V was clipped by 6 bases and J by 0 bases, with 12 bases between them. The CDR3 DNA is TGTGCCAGCAGGACGACATACTTCTCTGGAAACACCATATATTTT. Its translation is CASRTTYFSGNTIYF.